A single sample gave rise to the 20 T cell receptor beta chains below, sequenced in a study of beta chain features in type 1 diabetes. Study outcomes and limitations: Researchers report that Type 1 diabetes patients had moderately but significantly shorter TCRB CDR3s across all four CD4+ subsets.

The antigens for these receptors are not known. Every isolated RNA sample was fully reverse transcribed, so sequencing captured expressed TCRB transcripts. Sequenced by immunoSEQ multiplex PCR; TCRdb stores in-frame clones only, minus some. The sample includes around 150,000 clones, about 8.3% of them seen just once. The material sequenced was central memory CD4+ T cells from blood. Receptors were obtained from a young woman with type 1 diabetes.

CDR3 residues: CASSPTSVANEQFF. The CDR3 DNA sequence: TGTGCCAGCAGCCCAACTAGCGTGGCCAATGAGCAGTTCTTC. This chain links TRBV5-4 with TRBJ2-1; TRBD2 matches at 7 bases. V was pared by 4 bases and J by 6 bases, with 7 bases of the junction left unmatched. In germline, CDR1 is SGHNT, CDR2 YYREEE (reference sequence). The CDR3 loop spans 14 amino acids.

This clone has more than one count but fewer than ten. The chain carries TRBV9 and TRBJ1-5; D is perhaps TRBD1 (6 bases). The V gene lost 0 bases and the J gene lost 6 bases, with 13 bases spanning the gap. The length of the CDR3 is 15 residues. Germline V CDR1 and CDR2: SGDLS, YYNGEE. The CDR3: CASSVDAGVRQPQHF. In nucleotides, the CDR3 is TGTGCCAGCAGCGTAGACGCAGGGGTGCGTCAGCCCCAGCATTTT.

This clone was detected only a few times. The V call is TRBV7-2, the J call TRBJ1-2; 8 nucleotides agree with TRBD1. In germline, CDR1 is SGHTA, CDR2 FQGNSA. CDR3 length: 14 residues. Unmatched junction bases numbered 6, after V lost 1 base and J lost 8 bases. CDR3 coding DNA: TGTGCCAGCAGCTTAGGGACAGGGAGGCAAGGCTACACCTTC. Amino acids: CASSLGTGRQGYTF.

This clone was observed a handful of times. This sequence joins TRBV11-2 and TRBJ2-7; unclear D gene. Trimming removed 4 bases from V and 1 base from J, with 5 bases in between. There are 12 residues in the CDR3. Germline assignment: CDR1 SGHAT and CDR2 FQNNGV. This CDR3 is CASSSQSYEQYF. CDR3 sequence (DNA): TGTGCCAGCAGCTCCCAATCCTACGAGCAGTACTTC. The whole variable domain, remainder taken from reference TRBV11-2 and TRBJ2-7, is EAGVAQSPRYKIIEKRQSVAFWCNPISGHATLYWYQQILGQGPKLLIQFQNNGVVDDSQLPKDRFSAERLKGVDSTLKIQPAKLEDSAVYLCASSSQSYEQYFGPGTRLTVT.

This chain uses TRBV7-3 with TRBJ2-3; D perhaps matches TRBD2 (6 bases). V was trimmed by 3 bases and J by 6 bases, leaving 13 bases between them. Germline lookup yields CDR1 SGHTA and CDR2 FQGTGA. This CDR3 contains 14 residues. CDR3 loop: CASSFDAGSDTQYF. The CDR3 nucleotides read TGTGCCAGCAGCTTCGATGCGGGGTCCGATACGCAGTATTTT.

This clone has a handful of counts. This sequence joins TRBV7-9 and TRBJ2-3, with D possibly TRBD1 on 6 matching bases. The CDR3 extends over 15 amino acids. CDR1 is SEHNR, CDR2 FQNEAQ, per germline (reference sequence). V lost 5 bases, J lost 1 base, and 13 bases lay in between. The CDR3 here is CASSTMGARTDTQYF. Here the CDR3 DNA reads TGTGCCAGCAGCACTATGGGGGCCCGCACAGATACGCAGTATTTT.

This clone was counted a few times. DNA for the CDR3: TGCGCCAGCAGCTTGAAGACAGGTTATGAAAAACTGTTTTTT. The encoded protein is CASSLKTGYEKLFF. The chain carries TRBV5-1 and TRBJ1-4, with D possibly being TRBD1 (6 bases). Germline V gene data show CDR1 as SGHRS and CDR2 as YFSETQ. Between the trimmed V and J ends, which lost 1 base and 6 bases, there was a span of 10 bases. The CDR3 covers 14 residues.

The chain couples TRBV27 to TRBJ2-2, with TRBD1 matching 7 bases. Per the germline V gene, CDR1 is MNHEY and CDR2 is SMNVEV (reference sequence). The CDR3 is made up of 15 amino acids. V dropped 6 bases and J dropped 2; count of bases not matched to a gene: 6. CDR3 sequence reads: CASRPGQPNTGELFF. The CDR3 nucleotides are TGTGCCAGCAGGCCGGGACAGCCTAACACCGGGGAGCTGTTTTTT.

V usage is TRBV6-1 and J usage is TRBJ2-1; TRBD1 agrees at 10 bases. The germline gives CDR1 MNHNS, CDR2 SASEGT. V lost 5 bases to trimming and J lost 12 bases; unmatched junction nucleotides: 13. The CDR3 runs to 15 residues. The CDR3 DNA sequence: TGTGCCAGCAGTCGGGGACAGGGGAAGGGGTTAGGGCAGTTCTTC. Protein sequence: CASSRGQGKGLGQFF.

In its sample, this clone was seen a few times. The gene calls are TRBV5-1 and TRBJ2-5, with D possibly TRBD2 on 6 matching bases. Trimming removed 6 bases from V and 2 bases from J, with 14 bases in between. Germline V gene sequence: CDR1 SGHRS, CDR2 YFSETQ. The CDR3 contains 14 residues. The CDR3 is CASNGGLGQETQYF. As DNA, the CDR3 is TGCGCCAGCAATGGAGGGTTAGGGCAAGAGACCCAGTACTTC.

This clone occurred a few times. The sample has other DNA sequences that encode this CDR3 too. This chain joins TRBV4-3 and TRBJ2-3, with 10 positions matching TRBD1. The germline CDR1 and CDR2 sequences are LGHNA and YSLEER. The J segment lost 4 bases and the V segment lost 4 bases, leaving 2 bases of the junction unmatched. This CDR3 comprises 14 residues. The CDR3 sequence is CASSLGQGADTQYF. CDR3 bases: TGCGCCAGCAGCCTAGGACAGGGGGCAGATACGCAGTATTTT.

Here the CDR3 DNA reads TGTGCCAGTAGTATACAGATCAACGAAGAGACCCAGTACTTC. It codes for CASSIQINEETQYF. The chain carries TRBV19 and TRBJ2-5; D gene ambiguous. CDR3 length equals 14 residues. V lost 2 bases, J lost 3 bases, and 10 bases lay in between. CDR1 is LNHDA, CDR2 SQIVND, per germline (reference sequence). Drawing the rest from reference TRBV19 and TRBJ2-5, the complete variable domain is DGGITQSPKYLFRKEGQNVTLSCEQNLNHDAMYWYRQDPGQGLRLIYYSQIVNDFQKGDIAEGYSVSREKKESFPLTVTSAQKNPTAFYLCASSIQINEETQYFGPGTRLLVL.

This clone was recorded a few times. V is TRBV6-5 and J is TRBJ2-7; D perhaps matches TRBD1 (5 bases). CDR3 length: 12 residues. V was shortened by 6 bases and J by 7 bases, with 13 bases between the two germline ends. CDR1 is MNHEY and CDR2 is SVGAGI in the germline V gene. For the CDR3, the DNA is TGTGCCAGCAGCGGACAAACAAGGGAGCAGTACTTC. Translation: CASSGQTREQYF.

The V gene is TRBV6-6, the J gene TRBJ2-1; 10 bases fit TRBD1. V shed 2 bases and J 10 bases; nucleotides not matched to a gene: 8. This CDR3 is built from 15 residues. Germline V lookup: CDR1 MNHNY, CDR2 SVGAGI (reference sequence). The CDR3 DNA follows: TGTGCCAGCAGTTACCGGACAGGGGGGGATTTCGAGCAGTTCTTC. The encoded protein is CASSYRTGGDFEQFF.

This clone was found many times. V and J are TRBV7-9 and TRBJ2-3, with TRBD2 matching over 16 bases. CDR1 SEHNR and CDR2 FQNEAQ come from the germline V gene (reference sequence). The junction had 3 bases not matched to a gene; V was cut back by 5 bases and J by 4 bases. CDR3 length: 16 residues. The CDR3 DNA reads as TGTGCCAGCAGCACGGGACTAGCGGGAGGGGCAGATACGCAGTATTTT. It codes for CASSTGLAGGADTQYF.

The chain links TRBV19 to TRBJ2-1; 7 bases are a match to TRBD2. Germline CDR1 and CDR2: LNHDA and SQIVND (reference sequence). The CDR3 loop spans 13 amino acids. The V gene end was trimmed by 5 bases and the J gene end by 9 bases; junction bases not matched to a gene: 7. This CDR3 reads CASSSGGWGEQFF. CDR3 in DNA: TGTGCCAGTAGTTCCGGGGGGTGGGGTGAGCAGTTCTTC.

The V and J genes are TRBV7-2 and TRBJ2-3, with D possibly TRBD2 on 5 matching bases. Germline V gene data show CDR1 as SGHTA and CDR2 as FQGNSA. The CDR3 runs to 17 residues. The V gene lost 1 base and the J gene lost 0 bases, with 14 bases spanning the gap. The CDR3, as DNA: TGTGCCAGCAGCTTAGGGATGGCCGGCGGGAGCACAGATACGCAGTATTTT. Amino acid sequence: CASSLGMAGGSTDTQYF.

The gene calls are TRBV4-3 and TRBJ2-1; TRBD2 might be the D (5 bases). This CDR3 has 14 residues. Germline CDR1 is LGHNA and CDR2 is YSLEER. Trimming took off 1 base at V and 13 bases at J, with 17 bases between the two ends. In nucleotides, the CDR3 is TGCGCCAGCAGCCAAGGAGAGGGAAGCACCCCCCAGTTCTTC. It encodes CASSQGEGSTPQFF.

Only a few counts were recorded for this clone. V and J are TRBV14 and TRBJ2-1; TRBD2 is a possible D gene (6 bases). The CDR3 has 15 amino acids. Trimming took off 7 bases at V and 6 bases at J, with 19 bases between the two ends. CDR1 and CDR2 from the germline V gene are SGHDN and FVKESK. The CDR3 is CASTPLGTGGNEQFF. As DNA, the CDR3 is TGTGCCAGCACCCCGCTAGGGACCGGGGGCAATGAGCAGTTCTTC.

Here the CDR3 DNA reads TGTGCCAGCAGCCAAGATAAAGGGGTCTCTGGGGCCAACGTCCTGACTTTC. It translates to CASSQDKGVSGANVLTF. The chain uses TRBV14 and TRBJ2-6, with D perhaps TRBD1 (5 bases). V was shortened by 0 bases and J by 0 bases, with 9 bases between the two germline ends. Germline-derived CDR1 and CDR2 are SGHDN and FVKESK. The length of the CDR3 is 17 residues.